The rows below give T cell receptor beta chains drawn from one sample of a study of blood T cell repertoires in COVID-19. Generated by immunoSEQ multiplex PCR, the TCRdb table keeps only in-frame clones and is missing some. The repertoire has nearly 200,000 clones, approximately 86% of them found once; the top ten carry 0.9% to 0.95%. Sequences were obtained from peripheral blood. These receptors all come from a man between 60 and 75 years old with COVID-19, enrolled during active disease. Each CDR3 is given with its conserved first and last residue. The D gene is left open where the match is weak. The size entry is marked missing in some rows and otherwise reads once, few, many or a size class.

cdr3_aa: CATSREGGAIPNQPQHF
cdr3_nt: TGTGCCACCAGCAGAGAGGGGGGGGCCATCCCCAATCAGCCCCAGCATTTT
d_call: NA
v_call: TRBV15
j_call: TRBJ1-5
cdr3_length: 17
clone_size: NA

cdr3_aa: CATRGTGAYEQYF
cdr3_nt: TGCGCCACAAGGGGGACAGGGGCCTACGAGCAGTACTTC
d_call: TRBD1
v_call: TRBV4-1
j_call: TRBJ2-7
cdr3_length: 13
clone_size: NA

cdr3_aa: CASSPTGQGLYGYTF
cdr3_nt: TGTGCCAGCAGTCCAACTGGGCAGGGTCTCTATGGCTACACCTTC
d_call: NA
v_call: TRBV6-5
j_call: TRBJ1-2
cdr3_length: 15
clone_size: NA

cdr3_aa: CASSLGTGGNTIYF
cdr3_nt: TGTGCCAGCAGTTTAGGGACAGGAGGAAACACCATATATTTT
d_call: TRBD1
v_call: TRBV28
j_call: TRBJ1-3
cdr3_length: 14
clone_size: NA

cdr3_aa: CASSMTGANQPQHF
cdr3_nt: TGTGCCAGTAGTATGACAGGGGCCAATCAGCCCCAGCATTTT
d_call: TRBD1
v_call: TRBV19
j_call: TRBJ1-5
cdr3_length: 14
clone_size: NA

cdr3_aa: CASSLTGGGNTIYF
cdr3_nt: TGTGCCAGCAGCTTGACAGGGGGCGGAAACACCATATATTTT
d_call: TRBD1
v_call: TRBV7-8
j_call: TRBJ1-3
cdr3_length: 14
clone_size: once

cdr3_aa: CASSWGQGQGNTGELFF
cdr3_nt: TGCGCCAGCAGCTGGGGACAGGGGCAGGGGAACACCGGGGAGCTGTTTTTT
d_call: TRBD1
v_call: TRBV5-1
j_call: TRBJ2-2
cdr3_length: 17
clone_size: NA

cdr3_aa: CASSESRVTASYEQYF
cdr3_nt: TGTGCCAGCAGTGAGTCGAGGGTGACGGCTTCTTACGAGCAGTACTTC
d_call: NA
v_call: TRBV6-1
j_call: TRBJ2-7
cdr3_length: 16
clone_size: NA

cdr3_aa: CASSTSVLNTGELFF
cdr3_nt: TGTGCCAGCAGCACTAGCGTTCTGAACACCGGGGAGCTGTTTTTT
d_call: TRBD2
v_call: TRBV7-3
j_call: TRBJ2-2
cdr3_length: 15
clone_size: NA

cdr3_aa: CASSLVALNDGYTF
cdr3_nt: TGCGCCAGCAGCTTGGTGGCCCTGAACGATGGCTACACCTTC
d_call: NA
v_call: TRBV5-1
j_call: TRBJ1-2
cdr3_length: 14
clone_size: NA

cdr3_aa: CASRGTGSSNQPQHF
cdr3_nt: TGTGCCAGCAGAGGGACTGGAAGTAGCAATCAGCCCCAGCATTTT
d_call: NA
v_call: TRBV28
j_call: TRBJ1-5
cdr3_length: 15
clone_size: NA

cdr3_aa: CASSLARDRGSYEQYF
cdr3_nt: TGCGCCAGCAGCTTGGCCCGGGACAGGGGTTCCTACGAGCAGTACTTC
d_call: TRBD1
v_call: TRBV5-1
j_call: TRBJ2-7
cdr3_length: 16
clone_size: NA

cdr3_aa: CASSLVGQVYGYTF
cdr3_nt: TGTGCCAGCAGCTTGGTGGGACAGGTCTATGGCTACACCTTC
d_call: TRBD1
v_call: TRBV5-5
j_call: TRBJ1-2
cdr3_length: 14
clone_size: NA

cdr3_aa: CASSLEGRQGADTGELFF
cdr3_nt: TGCGCCAGCAGCTTGGAGGGGCGACAGGGGGCGGACACCGGGGAGCTGTTTTTT
d_call: TRBD1
v_call: TRBV5-1
j_call: TRBJ2-2
cdr3_length: 18
clone_size: many

cdr3_aa: CASSYDSRGYTF
cdr3_nt: TGTGCCAGCAGTTACGACAGTCGAGGCTACACCTTC
d_call: NA
v_call: TRBV6-2/TRBV6-3
j_call: TRBJ1-2
cdr3_length: 12
clone_size: few

cdr3_aa: CASSPAEGGGYTF
cdr3_nt: TGCGCCAGCAGCCCGGCGGAGGGCGGTGGCTACACCTTC
d_call: NA
v_call: TRBV5-1
j_call: TRBJ1-2
cdr3_length: 13
clone_size: NA

cdr3_aa: CASSTRGTEAFF
cdr3_nt: TGTGCCAGCTCAACCAGGGGGACTGAAGCTTTCTTT
d_call: TRBD1
v_call: TRBV18
j_call: TRBJ1-1
cdr3_length: 12
clone_size: NA

cdr3_aa: CAWSVKGADYGYTF
cdr3_nt: TGTGCCTGGAGTGTAAAGGGGGCTGACTATGGCTACACCTTC
d_call: TRBD1
v_call: TRBV30
j_call: TRBJ1-2
cdr3_length: 14
clone_size: NA

cdr3_aa: CASSGQGAVGSYEQYF
cdr3_nt: TGTGCCAGCAGTGGTCAGGGTGCAGTGGGTTCCTACGAGCAGTACTTC
d_call: NA
v_call: TRBV6-1
j_call: TRBJ2-7
cdr3_length: 16
clone_size: NA

cdr3_aa: CSVGTRLDYGYTF
cdr3_nt: TGCAGCGTCGGGACAAGACTTGACTATGGCTACACCTTC
d_call: NA
v_call: TRBV29-1
j_call: TRBJ1-2
cdr3_length: 13
clone_size: NA

cdr3_aa: CASSFCSEDQPQHF
cdr3_nt: TGTGCCAGCAGCTTTTGTTCAGAAGATCAGCCCCAGCATTTT
d_call: NA
v_call: TRBV7-4
j_call: TRBJ1-5
cdr3_length: 14
clone_size: NA

cdr3_aa: CASSLLRAGRNTGELFF
cdr3_nt: TGTGCCAGCAGTTTACTCCGAGCGGGGAGAAACACCGGGGAGCTGTTTTTT
d_call: TRBD2
v_call: TRBV28
j_call: TRBJ2-2
cdr3_length: 17
clone_size: NA

cdr3_aa: CASSIFGSADRGYQPQHF
cdr3_nt: TGTGCCAGTAGTATATTCGGTTCCGCGGACAGGGGTTATCAGCCCCAGCATTTT
d_call: TRBD1
v_call: TRBV19
j_call: TRBJ1-5
cdr3_length: 18
clone_size: NA

cdr3_aa: CASSRGHRASYNEQFF
cdr3_nt: TGTGCCAGCAGCCGGGGACATCGGGCCTCCTACAATGAGCAGTTCTTC
d_call: NA
v_call: TRBV7-7
j_call: TRBJ2-1
cdr3_length: 16
clone_size: NA

cdr3_aa: CASSQEGGKWEPQHF
cdr3_nt: TGTGCCAGCAGCCAAGAAGGGGGTAAGTGGGAGCCCCAGCATTTT
d_call: NA
v_call: TRBV4-2
j_call: TRBJ1-5
cdr3_length: 15
clone_size: NA

cdr3_aa: CASSLPGLNTEAFF
cdr3_nt: TGTGCCAGCAGCCTCCCGGGACTTAACACTGAAGCTTTCTTT
d_call: NA
v_call: TRBV5-8
j_call: TRBJ1-1
cdr3_length: 14
clone_size: NA

cdr3_aa: CASSGGTGYNEQFF
cdr3_nt: TGCGCCAGCAGTGGAGGGACAGGGTACAATGAGCAGTTCTTC
d_call: TRBD1
v_call: TRBV10-1
j_call: TRBJ2-1
cdr3_length: 14
clone_size: NA

cdr3_aa: CASSLYQQETTEAFF
cdr3_nt: TGTGCCAGCAGCCTTTATCAACAGGAGACTACTGAAGCTTTCTTT
d_call: NA
v_call: TRBV3-1/TRBV3-2
j_call: TRBJ1-1
cdr3_length: 15
clone_size: NA

cdr3_aa: CASSLRRRGGEQFF
cdr3_nt: TGTGCCAGCAGCTTGCGCCGGAGGGGCGGTGAGCAGTTCTTC
d_call: NA
v_call: TRBV7-2
j_call: TRBJ2-1
cdr3_length: 14
clone_size: NA

cdr3_aa: CASSRPGTGGSGYTF
cdr3_nt: TGTGCCAGCAGCCGTCCCGGGACAGGGGGGTCTGGCTACACCTTC
d_call: TRBD1
v_call: TRBV3-1/TRBV3-2
j_call: TRBJ1-2
cdr3_length: 15
clone_size: NA

cdr3_aa: CASSERLGQDNEKLFF
cdr3_nt: TGTGCCAGCAGCGAAAGGCTAGGACAAGATAATGAAAAACTGTTTTTT
d_call: NA
v_call: TRBV25-1
j_call: TRBJ1-4
cdr3_length: 16
clone_size: NA

cdr3_aa: CASSLYREGGGELFF
cdr3_nt: TGTGCCAGCAGCCTCTACCGAGAAGGGGGCGGGGAGCTGTTTTTT
d_call: NA
v_call: TRBV7-9
j_call: TRBJ2-2
cdr3_length: 15
clone_size: NA

cdr3_aa: CASSLEGRYNSPLHF
cdr3_nt: TGTGCCAGCAGTTTGGAGGGACGGTATAATTCACCCCTCCACTTT
d_call: NA
v_call: TRBV27
j_call: TRBJ1-6
cdr3_length: 15
clone_size: NA

cdr3_aa: CASSWRENTEAFF
cdr3_nt: TGTGCCAGCAGTTGGCGGGAGAACACTGAAGCTTTCTTT
d_call: NA
v_call: TRBV27
j_call: TRBJ1-1
cdr3_length: 13
clone_size: NA

cdr3_aa: CASSETDRSYEQYF
cdr3_nt: TGCGCCAGCAGTGAGACGGACAGGTCCTACGAGCAGTACTTC
d_call: TRBD1
v_call: TRBV10-1
j_call: TRBJ2-7
cdr3_length: 14
clone_size: few

cdr3_aa: CASSPGGEGSLSLHF
cdr3_nt: TGCGCCAGCAGCCCGGGAGGGGAAGGGAGTTTATCCCTCCACTTT
d_call: NA
v_call: TRBV5-1
j_call: TRBJ1-6
cdr3_length: 15
clone_size: NA

cdr3_aa: CASSSLARLANIQYF
cdr3_nt: TGTGCCAGCAGTTCCCTCGCCAGGTTGGCAAACATTCAGTACTTC
d_call: NA
v_call: TRBV28
j_call: TRBJ2-4
cdr3_length: 15
clone_size: NA

cdr3_aa: CASSEYRNEKLFF
cdr3_nt: TGTGCCAGCAGTGAGTACAGGAATGAAAAACTGTTTTTT
d_call: NA
v_call: TRBV2
j_call: TRBJ1-4
cdr3_length: 13
clone_size: NA

cdr3_aa: CASSRGRMETQYF
cdr3_nt: TGCGCCAGCAGCCGGGGGAGGATGGAGACCCAGTACTTC
d_call: NA
v_call: TRBV5-1
j_call: TRBJ2-5
cdr3_length: 13
clone_size: NA

cdr3_aa: CASSQQKGAGQPQHF
cdr3_nt: TGTGCCAGCAGTCAACAAAAGGGAGCGGGTCAGCCCCAGCATTTT
d_call: NA
v_call: TRBV6-5
j_call: TRBJ1-5
cdr3_length: 15
clone_size: NA

cdr3_aa: CASSPQQRRETQYF
cdr3_nt: TGTGCCAGCTCACCTCAACAGAGGAGGGAGACCCAGTACTTC
d_call: NA
v_call: TRBV18
j_call: TRBJ2-5
cdr3_length: 14
clone_size: once

cdr3_aa: CASRLGPTNSGQGYTF
cdr3_nt: TGTGCCAGCAGATTAGGGCCCACTAATAGCGGGCAAGGCTACACCTTC
d_call: NA
v_call: TRBV13
j_call: TRBJ1-2
cdr3_length: 16
clone_size: NA

cdr3_aa: CAWSVWGQGTYEQYF
cdr3_nt: TGTGCCTGGAGTGTATGGGGACAGGGAACCTACGAGCAGTACTTC
d_call: TRBD1
v_call: TRBV30
j_call: TRBJ2-7
cdr3_length: 15
clone_size: NA

cdr3_aa: CASSLTTGWDTEAFF
cdr3_nt: TGTGCCAGCAGCTTAACGACAGGGTGGGACACTGAAGCTTTCTTT
d_call: TRBD1
v_call: TRBV7-9
j_call: TRBJ1-1
cdr3_length: 15
clone_size: few

cdr3_aa: CASGLVTGFTDTQYF
cdr3_nt: TGTGCTAGTGGTTTGGTAACAGGGTTCACAGATACGCAGTATTTT
d_call: NA
v_call: TRBV12-5
j_call: TRBJ2-3
cdr3_length: 15
clone_size: NA

cdr3_aa: CASGSGLSGNTIYF
cdr3_nt: TGCGCCAGCGGCTCGGGACTCTCTGGAAACACCATATATTTT
d_call: NA
v_call: TRBV10-1
j_call: TRBJ1-3
cdr3_length: 14
clone_size: NA

cdr3_aa: CAILRQGADTQYF
cdr3_nt: TGTGCCATCCTCCGACAGGGAGCAGATACGCAGTATTTT
d_call: TRBD1
v_call: TRBV10-3
j_call: TRBJ2-3
cdr3_length: 13
clone_size: NA

cdr3_aa: CASSLVGSAGELFF
cdr3_nt: TGCGCCAGCAGCTTGGTGGGTAGCGCCGGGGAGCTGTTTTTT
d_call: NA
v_call: TRBV5-1
j_call: TRBJ2-2
cdr3_length: 14
clone_size: NA

cdr3_aa: CAISESLDSNQPQHF
cdr3_nt: TGTGCCATCAGTGAGTCGTTAGATAGCAATCAGCCCCAGCATTTT
d_call: NA
v_call: TRBV10-3
j_call: TRBJ1-5
cdr3_length: 15
clone_size: NA

cdr3_aa: CASSNPVTRSYEQYF
cdr3_nt: TGCGCCAGCAGCAACCCCGTTACACGATCCTACGAGCAGTACTTC
d_call: NA
v_call: TRBV4-1
j_call: TRBJ2-7
cdr3_length: 15
clone_size: NA

cdr3_aa: CAWTRTSGTGELFF
cdr3_nt: TGTGCCTGGACTCGGACTAGCGGCACCGGGGAGCTGTTTTTT
d_call: TRBD2
v_call: TRBV30
j_call: TRBJ2-2
cdr3_length: 14
clone_size: NA

cdr3_aa: CASSQMQNYGYTF
cdr3_nt: TGTGCCAGCAGCCAAATGCAGAACTATGGCTACACCTTC
d_call: NA
v_call: TRBV3-1/TRBV3-2
j_call: TRBJ1-2
cdr3_length: 13
clone_size: NA

cdr3_aa: CASSPSGFAYEQYF
cdr3_nt: TGTGCCAGCAGCCCCTCGGGATTTGCCTACGAGCAGTACTTC
d_call: NA
v_call: TRBV5-6
j_call: TRBJ2-7
cdr3_length: 14
clone_size: NA

cdr3_aa: CASSPTVQGTQYF
cdr3_nt: TGCGCCAGCAGCCCCACAGTACAGGGGACCCAGTACTTC
d_call: NA
v_call: TRBV4-3
j_call: TRBJ2-5
cdr3_length: 13
clone_size: NA

cdr3_aa: CASSQGLAASTDTQYF
cdr3_nt: TGTGCCAGCAGCCAAGGCCTAGCGGCTAGCACAGATACGCAGTATTTT
d_call: TRBD2
v_call: TRBV3-1/TRBV3-2
j_call: TRBJ2-3
cdr3_length: 16
clone_size: once

cdr3_aa: CASSGLNQPQHF
cdr3_nt: TGTGCCAGTAGCGGTTTAAATCAGCCCCAGCATTTT
d_call: NA
v_call: TRBV19
j_call: TRBJ1-5
cdr3_length: 12
clone_size: NA

cdr3_aa: CASSSAGGNTEAFF
cdr3_nt: TGTGCCAGCAGCTCCGCGGGAGGGAACACTGAAGCTTTCTTT
d_call: NA
v_call: TRBV9
j_call: TRBJ1-1
cdr3_length: 14
clone_size: once